This T cell receptor beta chain was sequenced during a study of T cell responses to AZD1222 COVID-19 vaccine. Across the study: The analysis combined second doses at about 4 or about 12 weeks. General study points: Reportedly, close to half of spike-specific TCRs are directed against unmutated variant regions. Donors were chiefly white British, with a greater number of females, and clonal diversity was perhaps underestimated.

Sequencing was performed with immunoSEQ multiplex PCR; in TCRdb, only in-frame clones are kept and a portion is missing. The data contain about 150,000 clones, about 92% of them singletons. A note on this clone: Its antigen is not known.

CDR3 length equals 14 residues. The germline V gene has CDR1 SGHTS and CDR2 YDEGEE. The V and J ends lost 6 bases and 14 bases respectively, with 21 bases between them. The receptor's source is an adult in good health. The material sequenced was peripheral blood, taken on day 0 of AZD1222 vaccination. The chain is built from TRBV5-8 and TRBJ1-6; D might be TRBD1 (5 bases). CDR3 residues: CASNRGGRVGSLHF. The CDR3 DNA sequence: TGTGCCAGCAACCGGGGGGGGAGGGTTGGATCCCTCCACTTT.